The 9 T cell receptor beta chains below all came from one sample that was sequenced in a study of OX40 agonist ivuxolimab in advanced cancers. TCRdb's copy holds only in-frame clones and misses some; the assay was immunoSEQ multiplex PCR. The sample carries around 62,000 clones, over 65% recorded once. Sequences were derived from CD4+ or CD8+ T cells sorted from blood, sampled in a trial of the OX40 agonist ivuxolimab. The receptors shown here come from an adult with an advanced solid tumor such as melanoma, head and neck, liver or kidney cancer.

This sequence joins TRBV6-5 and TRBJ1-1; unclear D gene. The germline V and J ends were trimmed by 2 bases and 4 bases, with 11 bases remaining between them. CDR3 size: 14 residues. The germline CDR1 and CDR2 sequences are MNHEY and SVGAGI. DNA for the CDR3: TGTGCCAGCAGTTACCCAGGCCCTAGCACTGAAGCTTTCTTT. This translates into CASSYPGPSTEAFF.

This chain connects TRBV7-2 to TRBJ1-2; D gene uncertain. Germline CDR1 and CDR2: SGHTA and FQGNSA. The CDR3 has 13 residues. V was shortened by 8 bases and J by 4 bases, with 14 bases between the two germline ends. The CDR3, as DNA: TGTGCCAGCGGCAACAGCGGGAGCTATGGCTACACCTTC. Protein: CASGNSGSYGYTF.

The DNA for the CDR3 is TGTGCCAGCAGTTTGATCACAGGGGCGGAGGGCTACACCTTC. This encodes CASSLITGAEGYTF. This chain links TRBV2 with TRBJ1-2, with TRBD1 matching 7 bases. The CDR3 contains 14 residues. V shed 5 bases and J 8 bases; nucleotides not matched to a gene: 11. Germline CDR1 reads SNHLY; CDR2 reads FYNNEI.

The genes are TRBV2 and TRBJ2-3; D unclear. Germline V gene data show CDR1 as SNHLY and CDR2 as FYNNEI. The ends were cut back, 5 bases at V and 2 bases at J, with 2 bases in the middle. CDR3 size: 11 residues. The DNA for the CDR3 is TGTGCCAGCAGTTACACAGATACGCAGTATTTT. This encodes CASSYTDTQYF.

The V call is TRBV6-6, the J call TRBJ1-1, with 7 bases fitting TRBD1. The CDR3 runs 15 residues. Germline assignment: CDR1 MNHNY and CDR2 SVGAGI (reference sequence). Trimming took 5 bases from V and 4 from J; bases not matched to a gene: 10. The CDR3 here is CASSNTGVTGTEAFF. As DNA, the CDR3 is TGTGCCAGCAGTAATACAGGGGTTACGGGCACTGAAGCTTTCTTT.

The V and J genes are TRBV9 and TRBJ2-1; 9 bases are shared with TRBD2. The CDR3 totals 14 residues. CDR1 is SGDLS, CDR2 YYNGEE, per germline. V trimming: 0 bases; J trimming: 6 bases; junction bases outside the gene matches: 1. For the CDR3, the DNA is TGTGCCAGCAGCGTAGGGACTAGCGCCAATGAGCAGTTCTTC. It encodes CASSVGTSANEQFF.

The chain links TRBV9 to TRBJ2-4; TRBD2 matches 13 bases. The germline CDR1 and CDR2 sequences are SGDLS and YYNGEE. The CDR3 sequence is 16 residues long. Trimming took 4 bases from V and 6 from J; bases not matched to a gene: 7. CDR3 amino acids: CASSPTSGGAGNIQYF. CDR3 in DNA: TGTGCCAGCAGCCCTACTAGCGGGGGGGCCGGAAACATTCAGTACTTC.

The CDR3 DNA reads as TGTGCCAGCAGGAACTTCAGGGGTTCCAATCAGCCCCAGCATTTT. This translates into CASRNFRGSNQPQHF. V and J are TRBV7-2 and TRBJ1-5; a possible D gene is TRBD1 (6 bases). This CDR3 region has 15 residues. Germline-derived CDR1 and CDR2 are SGHTA and FQGNSA. Between the trimmed V and J ends, which lost 6 bases and 3 bases, there was a span of 15 bases.

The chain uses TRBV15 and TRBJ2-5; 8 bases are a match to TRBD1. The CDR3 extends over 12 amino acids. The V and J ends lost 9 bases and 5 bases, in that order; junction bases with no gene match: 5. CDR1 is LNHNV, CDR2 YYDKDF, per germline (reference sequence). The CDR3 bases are TGTGCCACGGGACAGGCATTCGAGACCCAGTACTTC. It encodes CATGQAFETQYF.